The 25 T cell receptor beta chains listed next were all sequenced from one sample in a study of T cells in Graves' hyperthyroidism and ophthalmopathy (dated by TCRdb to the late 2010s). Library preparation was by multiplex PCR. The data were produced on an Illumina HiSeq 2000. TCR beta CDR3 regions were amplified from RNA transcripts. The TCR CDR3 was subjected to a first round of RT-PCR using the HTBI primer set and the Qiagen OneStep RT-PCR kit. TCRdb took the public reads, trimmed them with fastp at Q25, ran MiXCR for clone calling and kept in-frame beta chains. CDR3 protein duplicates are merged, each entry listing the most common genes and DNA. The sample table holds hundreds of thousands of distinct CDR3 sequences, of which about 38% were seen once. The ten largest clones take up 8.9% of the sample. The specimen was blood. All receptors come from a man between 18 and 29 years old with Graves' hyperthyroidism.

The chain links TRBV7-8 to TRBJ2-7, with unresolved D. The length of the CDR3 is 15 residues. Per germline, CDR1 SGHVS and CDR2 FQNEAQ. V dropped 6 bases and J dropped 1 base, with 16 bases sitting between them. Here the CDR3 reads CASSYDGPTSYEQYF. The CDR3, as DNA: TGTGCCAGCAGTTACGACGGACCGACGTCCTACGAGCAGTACTTC. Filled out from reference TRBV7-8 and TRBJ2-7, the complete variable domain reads GAGVSQSPRYKVAKRGQDVALRCDPISGHVSLFWYQQALGQGPEFLTYFQNEAQLDKSGLPSDRFFAERPEGSVSTLKIQRTQQEDSAVYLCASSYDGPTSYEQYFGPGTRLTVT.

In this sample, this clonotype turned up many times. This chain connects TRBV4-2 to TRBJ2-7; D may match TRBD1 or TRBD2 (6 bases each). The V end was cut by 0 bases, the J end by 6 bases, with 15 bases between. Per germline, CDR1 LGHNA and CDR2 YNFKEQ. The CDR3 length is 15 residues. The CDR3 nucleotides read TGTGCCAGCAGCCAAGACGAGTTGGGGGGCTTCGAGCAGTACTTC. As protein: CASSQDELGGFEQYF.

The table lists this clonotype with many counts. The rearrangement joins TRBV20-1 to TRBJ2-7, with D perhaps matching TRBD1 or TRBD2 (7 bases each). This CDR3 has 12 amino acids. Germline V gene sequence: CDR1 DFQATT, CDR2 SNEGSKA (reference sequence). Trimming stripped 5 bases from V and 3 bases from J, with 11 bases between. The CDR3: CSAGRDSYEQYF. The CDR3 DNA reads TGCAGTGCTGGGAGGGACAGCTACGAGCAGTACTTC.

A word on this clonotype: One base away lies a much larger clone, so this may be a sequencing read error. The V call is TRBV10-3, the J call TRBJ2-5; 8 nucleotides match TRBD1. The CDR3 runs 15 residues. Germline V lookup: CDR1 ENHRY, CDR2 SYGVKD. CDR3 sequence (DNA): TGTGCCATCAGTGAGATCGGGACAGGTCAAGAGACCCGGTACTTC. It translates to CAISEIGTGQETRYF.

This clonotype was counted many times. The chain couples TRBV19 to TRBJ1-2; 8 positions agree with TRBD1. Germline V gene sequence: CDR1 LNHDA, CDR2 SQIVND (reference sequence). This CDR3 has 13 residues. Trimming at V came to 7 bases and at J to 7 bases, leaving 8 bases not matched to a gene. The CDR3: CASTPTGVGGYTF. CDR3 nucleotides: TGTGCCAGTACCCCGACAGGGGTAGGTGGCTACACCTTC.

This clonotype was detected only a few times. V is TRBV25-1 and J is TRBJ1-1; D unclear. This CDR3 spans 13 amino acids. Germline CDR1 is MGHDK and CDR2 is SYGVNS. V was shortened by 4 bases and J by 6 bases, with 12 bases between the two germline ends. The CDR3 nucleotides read TGTGCCAGCAGTGCGAGTGGGTGGGCTGAAGCTTTCTTT. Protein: CASSASGWAEAFF.

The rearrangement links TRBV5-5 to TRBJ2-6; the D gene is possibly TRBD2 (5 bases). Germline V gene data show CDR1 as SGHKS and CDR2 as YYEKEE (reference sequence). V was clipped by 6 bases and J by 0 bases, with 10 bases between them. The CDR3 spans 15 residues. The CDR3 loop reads CASTPEGSGANVLTF. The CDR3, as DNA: TGTGCCAGCACCCCAGAGGGCTCTGGGGCCAACGTCCTGACTTTC.

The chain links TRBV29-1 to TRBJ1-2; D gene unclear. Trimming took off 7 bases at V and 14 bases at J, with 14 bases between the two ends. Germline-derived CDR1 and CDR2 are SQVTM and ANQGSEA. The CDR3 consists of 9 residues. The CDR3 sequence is CSAGGVSTF. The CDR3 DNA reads TGCAGCGCTGGCGGGGTTAGTACCTTC.

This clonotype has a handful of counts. The DNA of the CDR3 is TGTGCCAGCAGCTTTTCAAGGGTAGAGACCCAGTACTTC. As protein: CASSFSRVETQYF. The V call is TRBV7-8, the J call TRBJ2-5; no clear D gene. The CDR3 is made up of 13 amino acids. Per the germline V gene, CDR1 is SGHVS and CDR2 is FQNEAQ. Trimming left V 3 bases short and J 4 bases short, with 9 bases between.

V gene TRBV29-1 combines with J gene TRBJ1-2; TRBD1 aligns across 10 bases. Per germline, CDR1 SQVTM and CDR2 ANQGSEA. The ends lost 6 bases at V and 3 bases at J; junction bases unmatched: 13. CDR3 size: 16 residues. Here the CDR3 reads CSVGRGTGDDYYGYTF. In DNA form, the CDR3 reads TGCAGCGTGGGCAGGGGGACAGGGGACGATTACTATGGCTACACCTTC. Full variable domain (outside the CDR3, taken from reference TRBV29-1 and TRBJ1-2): SAVISQKPSRDICQRGTSLTIQCQVDSQVTMMFWYRQQPGQSLTLIATANQGSEATYESGFVIDKFPISRPNLTFSTLTVSNMSPEDSSIYLCSVGRGTGDDYYGYTFGSGTRLTVV.

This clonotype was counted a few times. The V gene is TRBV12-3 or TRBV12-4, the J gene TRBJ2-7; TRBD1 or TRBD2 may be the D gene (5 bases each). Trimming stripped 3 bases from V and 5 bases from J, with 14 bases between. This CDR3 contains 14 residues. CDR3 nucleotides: TGTGCCAGCAGTTTCTGGGGGAATTTCGACGAGCAGTACTTC. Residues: CASSFWGNFDEQYF.

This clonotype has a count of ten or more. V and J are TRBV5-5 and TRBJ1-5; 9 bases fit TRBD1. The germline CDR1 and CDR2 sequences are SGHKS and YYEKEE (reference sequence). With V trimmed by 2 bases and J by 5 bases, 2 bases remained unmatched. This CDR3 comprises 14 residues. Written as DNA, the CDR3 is TGTGCCAGCAGCTTCGGGACAGGGCATCAGCCCCAGCATTTT. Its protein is CASSFGTGHQPQHF.

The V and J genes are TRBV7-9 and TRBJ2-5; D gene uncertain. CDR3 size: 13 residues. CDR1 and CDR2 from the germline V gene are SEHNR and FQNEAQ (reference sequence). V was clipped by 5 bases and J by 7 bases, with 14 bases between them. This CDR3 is CASSRDTYRTQYF. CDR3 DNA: TGTGCCAGCAGCAGAGACACCTATCGGACCCAGTACTTC.

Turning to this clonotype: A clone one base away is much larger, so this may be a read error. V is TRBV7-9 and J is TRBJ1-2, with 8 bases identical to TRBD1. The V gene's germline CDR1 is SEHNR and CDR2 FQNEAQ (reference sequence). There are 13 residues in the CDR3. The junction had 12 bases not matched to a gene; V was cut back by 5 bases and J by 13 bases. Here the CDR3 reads CASSPGQGDSCTF. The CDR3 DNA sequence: TGTGCCAGCAGCCCCGGACAGGGAGATAGCTGCACCTTC.

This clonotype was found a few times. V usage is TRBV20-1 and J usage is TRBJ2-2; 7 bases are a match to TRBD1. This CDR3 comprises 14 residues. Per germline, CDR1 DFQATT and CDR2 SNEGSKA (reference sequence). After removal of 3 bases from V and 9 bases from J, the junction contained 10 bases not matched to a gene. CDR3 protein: CSARGTAEGRELFF. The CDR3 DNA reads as TGCAGTGCTAGGGGGACAGCTGAGGGCCGGGAGCTGTTTTTT.

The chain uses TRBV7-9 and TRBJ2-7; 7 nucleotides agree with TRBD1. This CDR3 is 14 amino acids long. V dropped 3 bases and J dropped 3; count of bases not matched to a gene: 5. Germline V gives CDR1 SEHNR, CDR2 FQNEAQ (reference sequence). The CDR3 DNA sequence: TGTGCCAGCAGCTTCGGGGCAGGGGGCTACGAGCAGTACTTC. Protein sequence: CASSFGAGGYEQYF.

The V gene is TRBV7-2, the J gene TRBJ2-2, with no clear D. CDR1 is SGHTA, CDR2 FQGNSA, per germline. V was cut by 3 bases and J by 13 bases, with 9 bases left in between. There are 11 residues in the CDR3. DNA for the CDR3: TGTGCCAGCAGCTTGGAACAGTGGCTGTTTTTT. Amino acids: CASSLEQWLFF.

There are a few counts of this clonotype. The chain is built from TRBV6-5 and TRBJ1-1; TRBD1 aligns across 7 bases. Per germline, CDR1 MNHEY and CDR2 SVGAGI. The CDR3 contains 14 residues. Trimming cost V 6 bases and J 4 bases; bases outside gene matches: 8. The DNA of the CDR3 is TGTGCCAGCAGCAAGGGACAGCCGGGCACTGAAGCTTTCTTT. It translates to CASSKGQPGTEAFF.

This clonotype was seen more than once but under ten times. CDR3 sequence (DNA): TGTGCCAGCAGCTTAGCCCCGGGGGGCTATGGCTACACCTTC. This gives the protein CASSLAPGGYGYTF. The chain combines TRBV7-2 with TRBJ1-2, with D possibly matching TRBD1 (5 bases). Germline assignment: CDR1 SGHTA and CDR2 FQGNSA. V lost 0 bases and J lost 4, with 9 bases in between. This CDR3 has 14 residues.

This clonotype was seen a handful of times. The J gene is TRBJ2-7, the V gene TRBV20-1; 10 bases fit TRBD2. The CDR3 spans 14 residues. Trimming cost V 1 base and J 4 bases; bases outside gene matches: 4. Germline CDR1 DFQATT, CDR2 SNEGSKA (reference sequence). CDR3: CSARAPSGSYEQYF. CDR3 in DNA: TGCAGTGCTAGAGCACCTAGCGGGAGTTACGAGCAGTACTTC.

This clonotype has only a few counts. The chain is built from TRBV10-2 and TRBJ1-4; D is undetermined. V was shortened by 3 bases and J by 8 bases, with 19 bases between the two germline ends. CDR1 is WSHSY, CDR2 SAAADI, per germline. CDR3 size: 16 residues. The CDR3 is CASSEPWRLSKEKLFF. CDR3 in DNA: TGCGCCAGCAGTGAACCTTGGCGTCTCAGCAAGGAAAAACTGTTTTTT.

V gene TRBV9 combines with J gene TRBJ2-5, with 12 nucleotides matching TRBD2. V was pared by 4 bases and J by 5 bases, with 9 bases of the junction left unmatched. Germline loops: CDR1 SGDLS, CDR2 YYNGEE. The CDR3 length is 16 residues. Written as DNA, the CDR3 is TGTGCCAGCAGCAAACGGACTAGCGGGGTAGAGGAGACCCAGTACTTC. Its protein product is CASSKRTSGVEETQYF.

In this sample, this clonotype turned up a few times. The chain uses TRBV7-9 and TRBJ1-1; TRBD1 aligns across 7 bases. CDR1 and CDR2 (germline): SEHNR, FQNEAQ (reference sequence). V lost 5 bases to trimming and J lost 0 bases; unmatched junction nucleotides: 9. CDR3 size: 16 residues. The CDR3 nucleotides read TGTGCCAGCAGCGATCATCCAGGGGGGGTGAACACTGAAGCTTTCTTT. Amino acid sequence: CASSDHPGGVNTEAFF. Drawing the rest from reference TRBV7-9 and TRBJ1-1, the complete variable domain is DTGVSQNPRHKITKRGQNVTFRCDPISEHNRLYWYRQTLGQGPEFLTYFQNEAQLEKSRLLSDRFSAERPKGSFSTLEIQRTEQGDSAMYLCASSDHPGGVNTEAFFGQGTRLTVV.

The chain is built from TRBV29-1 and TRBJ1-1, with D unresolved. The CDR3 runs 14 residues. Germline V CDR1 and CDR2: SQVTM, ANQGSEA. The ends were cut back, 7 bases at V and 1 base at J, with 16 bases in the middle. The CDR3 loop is CSASGETRNTEAFF. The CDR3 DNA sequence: TGCAGCGCTAGCGGGGAAACGCGGAACACTGAAGCTTTCTTT. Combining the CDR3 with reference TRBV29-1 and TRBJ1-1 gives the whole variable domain SAVISQKPSRDICQRGTSLTIQCQVDSQVTMMFWYRQQPGQSLTLIATANQGSEATYESGFVIDKFPISRPNLTFSTLTVSNMSPEDSSIYLCSASGETRNTEAFFGQGTRLTVV.

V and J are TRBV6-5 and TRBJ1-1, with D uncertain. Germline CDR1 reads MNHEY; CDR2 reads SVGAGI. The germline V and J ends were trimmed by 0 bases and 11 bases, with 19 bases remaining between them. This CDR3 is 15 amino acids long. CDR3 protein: CASSYSTTYIPRAFF. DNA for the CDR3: TGTGCCAGCAGTTACTCTACGACCTATATCCCCAGGGCTTTCTTT.